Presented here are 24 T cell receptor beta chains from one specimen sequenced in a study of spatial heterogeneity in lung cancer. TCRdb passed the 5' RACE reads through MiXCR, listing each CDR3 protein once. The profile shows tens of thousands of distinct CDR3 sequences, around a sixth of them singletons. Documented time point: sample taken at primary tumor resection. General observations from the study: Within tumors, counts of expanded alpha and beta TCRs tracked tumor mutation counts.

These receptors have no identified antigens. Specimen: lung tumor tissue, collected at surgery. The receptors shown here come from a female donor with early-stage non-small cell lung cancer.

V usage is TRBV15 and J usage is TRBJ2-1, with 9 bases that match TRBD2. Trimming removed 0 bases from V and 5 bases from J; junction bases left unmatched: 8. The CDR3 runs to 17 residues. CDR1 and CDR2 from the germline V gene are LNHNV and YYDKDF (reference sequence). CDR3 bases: TGTGCCACCAGCAGAGATCTGGCTAGCGGGGCCGACAATGAGCAGTTCTTC. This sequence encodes CATSRDLASGADNEQFF.

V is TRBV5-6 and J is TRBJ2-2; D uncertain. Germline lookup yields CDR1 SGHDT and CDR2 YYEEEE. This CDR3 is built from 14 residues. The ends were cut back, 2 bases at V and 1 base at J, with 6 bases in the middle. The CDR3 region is CASSFLGNTGELFF. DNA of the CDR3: TGTGCCAGCAGCTTTCTCGGGAACACCGGGGAGCTGTTTTTT.

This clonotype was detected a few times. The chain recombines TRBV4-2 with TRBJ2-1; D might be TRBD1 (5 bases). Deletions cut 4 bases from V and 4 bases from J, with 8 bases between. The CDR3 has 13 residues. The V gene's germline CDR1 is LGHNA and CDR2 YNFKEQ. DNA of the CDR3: TGTGCCAGCAGCCCGGACATATACAATGAGCAGTTCTTC. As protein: CASSPDIYNEQFF.

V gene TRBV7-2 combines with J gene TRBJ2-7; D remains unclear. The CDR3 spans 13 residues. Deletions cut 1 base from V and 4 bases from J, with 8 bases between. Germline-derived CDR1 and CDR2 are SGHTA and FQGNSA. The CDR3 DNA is TGTGCCAGCAGCTTAGGCATAGAGTACGAGCAGTACTTC. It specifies CASSLGIEYEQYF.

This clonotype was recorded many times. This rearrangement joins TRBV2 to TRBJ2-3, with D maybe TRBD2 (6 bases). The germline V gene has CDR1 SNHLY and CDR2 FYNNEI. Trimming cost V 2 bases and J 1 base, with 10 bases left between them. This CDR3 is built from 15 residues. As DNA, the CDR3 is TGTGCCAGCAGTGAATTGCGGGGAGGCACAGATACGCAGTATTTT. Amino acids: CASSELRGGTDTQYF.

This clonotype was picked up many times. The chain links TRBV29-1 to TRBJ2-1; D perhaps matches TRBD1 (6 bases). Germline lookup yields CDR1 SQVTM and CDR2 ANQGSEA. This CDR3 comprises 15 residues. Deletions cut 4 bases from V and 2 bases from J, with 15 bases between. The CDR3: CSVGYQGSPYNEQFF. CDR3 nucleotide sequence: TGCAGCGTTGGCTATCAGGGGAGCCCCTACAATGAGCAGTTCTTC.

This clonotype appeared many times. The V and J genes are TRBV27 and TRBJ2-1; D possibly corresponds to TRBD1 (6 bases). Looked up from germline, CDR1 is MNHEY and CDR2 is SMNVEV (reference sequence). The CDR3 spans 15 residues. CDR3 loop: CDGPGQLSSYNEQFF. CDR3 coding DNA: TGTGACGGGCCTGGACAGTTGAGCTCCTACAATGAGCAGTTCTTC.

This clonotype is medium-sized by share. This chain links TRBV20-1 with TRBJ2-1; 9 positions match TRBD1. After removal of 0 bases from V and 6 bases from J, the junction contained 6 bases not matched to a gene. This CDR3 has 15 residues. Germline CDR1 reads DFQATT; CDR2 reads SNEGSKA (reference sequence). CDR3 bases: TGCAGTGCTAGAGACCCGGGACAGGGCCCCAATGAGCAGTTCTTC. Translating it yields CSARDPGQGPNEQFF.

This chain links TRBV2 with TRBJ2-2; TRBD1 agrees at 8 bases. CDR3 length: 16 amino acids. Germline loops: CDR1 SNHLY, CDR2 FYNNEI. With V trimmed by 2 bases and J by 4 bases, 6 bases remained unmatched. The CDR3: CASSEFWTGSTGELFF. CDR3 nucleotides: TGTGCCAGCAGTGAATTTTGGACAGGGAGCACCGGGGAGCTGTTTTTT.

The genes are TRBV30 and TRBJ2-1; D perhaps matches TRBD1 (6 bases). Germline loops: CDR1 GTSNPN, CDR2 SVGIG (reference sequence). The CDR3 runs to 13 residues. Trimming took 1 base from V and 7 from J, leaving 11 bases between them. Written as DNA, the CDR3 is TGTGCCTGGAGTGGAGGGACAATGAATGAGCAGTTCTTC. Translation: CAWSGGTMNEQFF.

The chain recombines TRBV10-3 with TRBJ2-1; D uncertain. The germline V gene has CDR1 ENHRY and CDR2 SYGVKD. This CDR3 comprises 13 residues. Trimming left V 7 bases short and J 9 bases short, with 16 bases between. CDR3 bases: TGTGCCATCAATGTTCAGGCGAACCTTGAGCAGTTCTTC. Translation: CAINVQANLEQFF.

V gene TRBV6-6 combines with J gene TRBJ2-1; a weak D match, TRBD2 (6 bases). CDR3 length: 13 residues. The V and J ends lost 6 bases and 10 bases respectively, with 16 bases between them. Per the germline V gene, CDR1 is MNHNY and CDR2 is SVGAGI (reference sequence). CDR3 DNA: TGTGCCAGCAGCCCCACCTCTAGCGCCGAGCAGTTCTTC. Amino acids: CASSPTSSAEQFF.

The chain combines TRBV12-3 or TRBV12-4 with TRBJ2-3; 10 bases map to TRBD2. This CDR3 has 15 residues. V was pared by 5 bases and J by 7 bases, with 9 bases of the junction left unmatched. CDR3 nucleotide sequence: TGTGCCAGCAGTACAACTAGCGGGGCATTCCATACGCAGTATTTT. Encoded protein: CASSTTSGAFHTQYF.

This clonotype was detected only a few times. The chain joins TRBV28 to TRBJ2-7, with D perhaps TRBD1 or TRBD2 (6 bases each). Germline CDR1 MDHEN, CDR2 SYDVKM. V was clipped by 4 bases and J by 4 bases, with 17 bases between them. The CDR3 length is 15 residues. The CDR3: CASSSPSRGRYEQYF. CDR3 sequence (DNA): TGTGCCAGCAGTTCCCCGAGTAGGGGGAGGTACGAGCAGTACTTC.

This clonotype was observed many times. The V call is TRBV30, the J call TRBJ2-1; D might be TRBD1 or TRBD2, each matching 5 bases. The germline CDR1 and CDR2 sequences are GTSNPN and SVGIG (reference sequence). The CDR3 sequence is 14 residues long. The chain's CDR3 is CALPGPKGSDEQFF. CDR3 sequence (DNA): TGTGCACTACCGGGCCCTAAGGGGAGCGATGAGCAGTTCTTC.

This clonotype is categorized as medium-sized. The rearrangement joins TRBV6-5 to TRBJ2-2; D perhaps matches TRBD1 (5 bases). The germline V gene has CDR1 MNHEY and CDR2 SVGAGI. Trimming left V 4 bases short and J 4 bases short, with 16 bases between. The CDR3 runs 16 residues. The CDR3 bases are TGTGCCAGCAGTTCGTCCGTAGGGGCCGCCACCGGGGAGCTGTTTTTT. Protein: CASSSSVGAATGELFF.

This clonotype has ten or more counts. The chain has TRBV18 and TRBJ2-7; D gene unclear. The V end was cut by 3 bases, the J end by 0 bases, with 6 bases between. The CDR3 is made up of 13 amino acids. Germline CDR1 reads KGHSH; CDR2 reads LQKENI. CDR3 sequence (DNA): TGTGCCAGCTCACCGGGGAACTCCTACGAGCAGTACTTC. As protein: CASSPGNSYEQYF.

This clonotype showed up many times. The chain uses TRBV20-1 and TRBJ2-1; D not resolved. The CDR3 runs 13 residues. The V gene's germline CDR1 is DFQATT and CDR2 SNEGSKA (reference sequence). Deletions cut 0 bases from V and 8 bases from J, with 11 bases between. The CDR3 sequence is CSARDYRSDEQFF. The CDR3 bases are TGCAGTGCTAGAGATTATAGGAGCGATGAGCAGTTCTTC.

CDR3 region: CASMELPDSYEQYF. The CDR3 bases are TGTGCCAGCATGGAACTCCCCGACTCCTACGAGCAGTACTTC. The chain employs TRBV28 and TRBJ2-7; D ambiguous. V was pared by 7 bases and J by 0 bases, with 13 bases between. Looked up from germline, CDR1 is MDHEN and CDR2 is SYDVKM. This CDR3 comprises 14 residues.

Here the CDR3 reads CASSRTQGYEQYF. The CDR3 region has the DNA TGTGCCAGCAGCCGAACTCAAGGCTACGAGCAGTACTTC. The chain couples TRBV7-9 to TRBJ2-7, with no clear D. The CDR3 is made up of 13 amino acids. Trimming left V 5 bases short and J 3 bases short, with 11 bases between. CDR1 and CDR2 from the germline V gene are SEHNR and FQNEAQ (reference sequence).

CDR3 nucleotide sequence: TGTGCCAGCAGCTTATTAGCGGCCGAGCAGTACTTC. Residues: CASSLLAAEQYF. This chain links TRBV7-2 with TRBJ2-7; weak D call: TRBD2 (6 bases). Trimming stripped 2 bases from V and 6 bases from J, with 8 bases between. This CDR3 is 12 amino acids long. Germline CDR1 is SGHTA and CDR2 is FQGNSA. The full variable domain, with the rest looked up from reference TRBV7-2 and TRBJ2-7, is GAGVSQSPSNKVTEKGKDVELRCDPISGHTALYWYRQSLGQGLEFLIYFQGNSAPDKSGLPSDRFSAERTGGSVSTLTIQRTQQEDSAVYLCASSLLAAEQYFGPGTRLTVT.

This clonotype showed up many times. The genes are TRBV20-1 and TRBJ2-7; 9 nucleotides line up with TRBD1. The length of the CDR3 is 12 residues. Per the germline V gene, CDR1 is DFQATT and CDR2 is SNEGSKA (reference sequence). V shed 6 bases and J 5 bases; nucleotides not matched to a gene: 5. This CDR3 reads CSAGRTGDEQYF. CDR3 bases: TGCAGTGCGGGGCGGACAGGGGACGAGCAGTACTTC.

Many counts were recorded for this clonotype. This chain's CDR3 is CASSFVVAGEGRNIQYF. CDR3 nucleotides: TGTGCCAGCAGTTTCGTGGTAGCGGGAGAGGGGAGGAACATTCAGTACTTC. The rearrangement joins TRBV12-3 or TRBV12-4 to TRBJ2-4; TRBD2 aligns across 9 bases. The CDR3 covers 17 residues. The V segment lost 3 bases and the J segment 7 bases; nucleotides outside the gene matches: 13.

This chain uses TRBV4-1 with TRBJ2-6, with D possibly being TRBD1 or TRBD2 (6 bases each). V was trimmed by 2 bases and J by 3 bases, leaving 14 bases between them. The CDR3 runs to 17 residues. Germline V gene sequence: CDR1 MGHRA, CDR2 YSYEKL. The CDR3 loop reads CASSQHREADGANVLTF. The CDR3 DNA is TGCGCCAGCAGCCAACACAGGGAGGCTGATGGGGCCAACGTCCTGACTTTC.